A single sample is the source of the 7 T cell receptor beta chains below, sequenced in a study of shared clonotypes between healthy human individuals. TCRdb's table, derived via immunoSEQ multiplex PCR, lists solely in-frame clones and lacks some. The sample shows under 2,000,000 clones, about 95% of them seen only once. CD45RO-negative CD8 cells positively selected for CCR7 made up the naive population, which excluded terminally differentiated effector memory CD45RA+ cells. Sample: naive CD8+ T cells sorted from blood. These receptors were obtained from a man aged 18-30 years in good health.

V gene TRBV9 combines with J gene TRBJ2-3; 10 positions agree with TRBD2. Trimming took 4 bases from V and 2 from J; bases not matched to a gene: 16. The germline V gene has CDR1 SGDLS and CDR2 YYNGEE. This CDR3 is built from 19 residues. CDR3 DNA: TGTGCCAGCAGCCCCGATGGGCTAGCGGGGGCTTCTATCACAGATACGCAGTATTTT. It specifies CASSPDGLAGASITDTQYF.

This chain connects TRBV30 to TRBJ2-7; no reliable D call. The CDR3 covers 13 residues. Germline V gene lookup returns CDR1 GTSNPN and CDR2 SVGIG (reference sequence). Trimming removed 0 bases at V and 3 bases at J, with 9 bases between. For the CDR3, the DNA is TGTGCCTGGAGTGTAGATTCCCTCTACGAGCAGTACTTC. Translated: CAWSVDSLYEQYF.

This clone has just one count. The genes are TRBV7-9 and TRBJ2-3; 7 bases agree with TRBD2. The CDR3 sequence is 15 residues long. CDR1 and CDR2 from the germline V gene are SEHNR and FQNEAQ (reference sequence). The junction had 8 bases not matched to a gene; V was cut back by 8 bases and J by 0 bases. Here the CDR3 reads CASAGVRPSTDTQYF. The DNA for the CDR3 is TGTGCCAGCGCGGGGGTACGGCCTAGCACAGATACGCAGTATTTT. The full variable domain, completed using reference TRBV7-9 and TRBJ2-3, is DTGVSQNPRHKITKRGQNVTFRCDPISEHNRLYWYRQTLGQGPEFLTYFQNEAQLEKSRLLSDRFSAERPKGSFSTLEIQRTEQGDSAMYLCASAGVRPSTDTQYFGPGTRLTVL.

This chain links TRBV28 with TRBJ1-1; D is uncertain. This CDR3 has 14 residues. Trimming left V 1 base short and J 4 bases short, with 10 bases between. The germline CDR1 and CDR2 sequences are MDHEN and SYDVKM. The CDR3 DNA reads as TGTGCCAGCAGTTTATCCCCCGTGCGCACTGAAGCTTTCTTT. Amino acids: CASSLSPVRTEAFF.

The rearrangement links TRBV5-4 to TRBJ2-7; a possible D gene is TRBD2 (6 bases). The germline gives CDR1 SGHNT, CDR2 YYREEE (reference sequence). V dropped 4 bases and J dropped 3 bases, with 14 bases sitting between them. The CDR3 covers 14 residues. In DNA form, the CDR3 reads TGTGCCAGCAGCACAATGGGGGGTTACTACGAGCAGTACTTC. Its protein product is CASSTMGGYYEQYF.

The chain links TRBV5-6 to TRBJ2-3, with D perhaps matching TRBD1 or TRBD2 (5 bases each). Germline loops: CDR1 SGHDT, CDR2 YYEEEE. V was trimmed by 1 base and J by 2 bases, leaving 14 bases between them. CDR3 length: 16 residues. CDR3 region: CASSLSLGEPTDTQYF. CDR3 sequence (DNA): TGTGCCAGCAGCTTGTCGTTGGGGGAACCCACAGATACGCAGTATTTT.

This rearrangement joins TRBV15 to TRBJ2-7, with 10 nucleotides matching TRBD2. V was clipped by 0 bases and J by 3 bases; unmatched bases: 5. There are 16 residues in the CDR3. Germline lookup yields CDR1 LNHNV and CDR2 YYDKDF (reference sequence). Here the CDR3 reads CATSRDSLAGGYEQYF. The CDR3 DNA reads TGTGCCACCAGCAGAGATTCGTTAGCGGGGGGCTACGAGCAGTACTTC.